This T cell receptor beta chain was sequenced in a study of blood T cell repertoires in COVID-19. Looking at the study overall: Sources were T cells, B-cell-depleted T cells, or PBMCs; the material itself was cDNA or gDNA.

Authors' analysis steps: Estimates of nucleated cell counts were drawn from the amplification of reference gene primers. The data were produced by immunoSEQ multiplex PCR, yet TCRdb's version contains in-frame clones alone and is incomplete. The DNA gave D and trimming, while V, J and clone size come from that table. Of approximately 340,000 clones in the sample, over 80% were seen once. Patients from Seattle were sampled longitudinally, starting during active infection. The CDR3 length is 14 residues. Germline V CDR1 and CDR2: LNHDA, SQIVND (reference sequence). The V and J ends lost 5 bases and 1 base respectively, with 10 bases between them.

The chain has TRBV19 and TRBJ2-3; D might be TRBD1 (6 bases). The sample comprised peripheral blood. The TCR originated in a young man with COVID-19, enrolled during active disease. The CDR3 DNA reads as TGTGCCAGTAGTCCGCGGACAGGCACAGATACGCAGTATTTT. Its translation: CASSPRTGTDTQYF.